Sequencing of this T cell receptor (beta chain) was carried out in a study of blood T cell repertoires in COVID-19. On the study more broadly: In each case, the material was cDNA or gDNA derived from T cells, B-cell-depleted T cells, or PBMCs.

Only in-frame clones appear in the TCRdb table, and some are missing; sequencing was by immunoSEQ multiplex PCR. The data show 120,000 to 150,000 clones, 85% to 90% seen once. Germline V lookup: CDR1 LNHDA, CDR2 SQIVND (reference sequence). The CDR3 is made up of 14 amino acids. Deletions cut 5 bases from V and 5 bases from J, with 15 bases between. The sequence was collected from a man between 45 and 60 years old who had recovered from COVID-19. The rearrangement uses TRBV19 and TRBJ1-1; possible D gene TRBD1, 6 bases. Sequencing was performed on peripheral blood. CDR3 region: CASSFQGGGTEAFF. As DNA, the CDR3 is TGTGCCAGTAGTTTCCAAGGGGGAGGGACTGAAGCTTTCTTT.